The 11 T cell receptor beta chains below were found in one sample sequenced in a study of blood T cell repertoires in COVID-19. Produced via immunoSEQ multiplex PCR; TCRdb's table is partial and in-frame only. The table has some 230,000 clones, more than 75% seen once. The sample taken for sequencing was peripheral blood. Source of these receptors: a woman of 80 years or more with COVID-19, enrolled during active disease.

This clone was recorded once. V is TRBV5-1 and J is TRBJ2-1; D gene ambiguous. V was shortened by 0 bases and J by 4 bases, with 8 bases between the two germline ends. This CDR3 spans 14 amino acids. Germline V CDR1 and CDR2: SGHRS, YFSETQ. The CDR3 spells CASSLESAYNEQFF. The CDR3 DNA reads TGCGCCAGCAGCTTGGAAAGCGCTTACAATGAGCAGTTCTTC. Full variable domain (rest looked up from reference TRBV5-1 and TRBJ2-1): KAGVTQTPRYLIKTRGQQVTLSCSPISGHRSVSWYQQTPGQGLQFLFEYFSETQRNKGNFPGRFSGRQFSNSRSEMNVSTLELGDSALYLCASSLESAYNEQFFGPGTRLTVL.

The rearrangement links TRBV5-1 to TRBJ1-1; 8 bases fit TRBD1. With V trimmed by 7 bases and J by 2 bases, 13 bases remained unmatched. CDR3 size: 16 residues. Per germline, CDR1 SGHRS and CDR2 YFSETQ. Here the CDR3 DNA reads TGCGCCAGCCACCCGTCCCCCGACAGGGGCAACACTGAAGCTTTCTTT. Its protein product is CASHPSPDRGNTEAFF.

In this sample, this clone turned up once. The V and J genes are TRBV2 and TRBJ2-3; D possibly corresponds to TRBD2 (6 bases). V was clipped by 7 bases and J by 0 bases, with 14 bases between them. The V gene's germline CDR1 is SNHLY and CDR2 FYNNEI. The CDR3 consists of 15 residues. CDR3 nucleotide sequence: TGTGCCAGCATCAGGGAAGCGGGCAGCACAGATACGCAGTATTTT. Translating gives CASIREAGSTDTQYF.

This rearrangement joins TRBV5-1 to TRBJ1-1, with a weak D call TRBD1 (5 bases). CDR1 is SGHRS, CDR2 YFSETQ, per germline. The CDR3 has 14 residues. The V end was cut by 4 bases, the J end by 7 bases, with 17 bases between. This chain's CDR3 is CASSPLGTGGEAFF. The CDR3 DNA is TGCGCCAGCAGCCCCCTCGGGACTGGTGGTGAAGCTTTCTTT. Using reference TRBV5-1 and TRBJ1-1 for the parts outside the CDR3, the full variable domain is KAGVTQTPRYLIKTRGQQVTLSCSPISGHRSVSWYQQTPGQGLQFLFEYFSETQRNKGNFPGRFSGRQFSNSRSEMNVSTLELGDSALYLCASSPLGTGGEAFFGQGTRLTVV.

This clone came up once. The chain has TRBV5-1 and TRBJ1-6; D unresolved. Germline V gene lookup returns CDR1 SGHRS and CDR2 YFSETQ. CDR3 length equals 17 residues. The V end was cut by 2 bases, the J end by 0 bases, with 12 bases between. The CDR3 sequence is CASSLSGSASYNSPLHF. The CDR3, as DNA: TGCGCCAGCAGCTTATCCGGGTCGGCCTCCTATAATTCACCCCTCCACTTT.

The rearrangement links TRBV28 to TRBJ1-6; D not resolved. There are 15 residues in the CDR3. CDR1 and CDR2 (germline): MDHEN, SYDVKM. With 6 bases removed from V and 2 bases from J, the gap between germline ends came to 11 bases. The CDR3 coding sequence is TGTGCCAGCAGCGGCCCCGGGGCCTATAATTCACCCCTCCACTTT. As protein: CASSGPGAYNSPLHF.

The chain links TRBV18 to TRBJ1-5; D remains ambiguous. The CDR3 runs to 15 residues. The germline CDR1 and CDR2 sequences are KGHSH and LQKENI. With 2 bases removed from V and 4 bases from J, the gap between germline ends came to 12 bases. The CDR3 DNA is TGTGCCAGCTCACCAATAGGAGGGCAAAATCAGCCCCAGCATTTT. Translation: CASSPIGGQNQPQHF.

The rearrangement joins TRBV27 to TRBJ1-5, with TRBD1 identical over 10 bases. Germline values: CDR1 MNHEY, CDR2 SMNVEV (reference sequence). The CDR3 loop spans 15 amino acids. With V trimmed by 5 bases and J by 4 bases, 5 bases remained unmatched. CDR3 nucleotides: TGTGCCAGCAGTCCGTGGACAGGGGGGAATCAGCCCCAGCATTTT. It codes for CASSPWTGGNQPQHF.

This rearrangement joins TRBV23-1 to TRBJ2-3, with 10 bases matching TRBD1. TRBV23-1 is filed as an ORF, its function uncertain. The V segment lost 3 bases and the J segment 5 bases; nucleotides outside the gene matches: 26. This CDR3 is 22 amino acids long. The CDR3 spells CASSHHYGTGVGGNPRRDTQYF. In DNA, the CDR3 is TGCGCCAGCAGTCATCATTATGGGACAGGGGTGGGAGGGAATCCCCGGCGAGATACGCAGTATTTT.

V and J are TRBV19 and TRBJ2-1, with 8 positions matching TRBD1. V lost 9 bases to trimming and J lost 12 bases; unmatched junction nucleotides: 10. CDR3 length: 12 amino acids. Germline CDR1 and CDR2: LNHDA and SQIVND (reference sequence). CDR3 loop: CASRTAQGVQFF. The CDR3 DNA reads as TGTGCCAGCCGGACAGCACAGGGGGTGCAGTTCTTC.

The rearrangement uses TRBV18 and TRBJ1-5; possibly TRBD1 for D (5 bases). This CDR3 has 13 residues. V lost 2 bases and J lost 7, with 9 bases in between. Germline CDR1 reads KGHSH; CDR2 reads LQKENI. This CDR3 is CASSPLGQQPQHF. DNA for the CDR3: TGTGCCAGCTCACCATTGGGGCAGCAGCCCCAGCATTTT.